This is a list of T cell receptor beta chains from one sample in a study of blood T cell repertoires in COVID-19. The method was immunoSEQ multiplex PCR; TCRdb's version includes in-frame clones alone and lacks a portion of them. The repertoire holds approximately 220,000 clones, with less than 85% as singletons. Material: PBMCs or T cells enriched from blood (not recorded which). These receptor sequences come from a man aged 35 to 55 who had recovered from COVID-19. CDR3s include the opening cysteine and the closing phenylalanine or tryptophan. D genes are given only for firm matches. Rows give clone size only sometimes, using once, few, many, or a class for an expanded clone.

d_call	clone_size	v_call	j_call	cdr3_aa	cdr3_nt
NA	NA	TRBV4-1	TRBJ2-3	CASSQGPGSRTDTQYF	TGCGCCAGCAGCCAAGGTCCGGGGAGTCGGACAGATACGCAGTATTTT
TRBD1	NA	TRBV29-1	TRBJ1-1	CSLTPQGFAEAFF	TGCAGCTTAACGCCACAGGGGTTCGCTGAAGCTTTCTTT
TRBD1	NA	TRBV5-1	TRBJ1-2	CASSSTGGYGYTF	TGCGCCAGCAGTTCGACAGGGGGCTATGGCTACACCTTC
NA	NA	TRBV28	TRBJ1-6	CASSLLGQNNSPLHF	TGTGCCAGCAGTTTACTTGGACAGAATAATTCACCCCTCCACTTT
NA	NA	TRBV19	TRBJ1-2	CASSILQGLNYGYTF	TGTGCCAGTAGTATTCTCCAGGGACTTAACTATGGCTACACCTTC
TRBD1	NA	TRBV6-5	TRBJ1-5	CASSTGQGIQPQHF	TGTGCCAGTTCCACAGGACAGGGTATTCAGCCCCAGCATTTT
NA	NA	TRBV29-1	TRBJ2-3	CSVGPGTDTQYF	TGCAGCGTTGGACCCGGGACAGATACGCAGTATTTT
TRBD1	many	TRBV14	TRBJ1-2	CASSQETGAHGYTF	TGTGCCAGCAGCCAAGAGACAGGGGCTCACGGCTACACCTTC
TRBD1	NA	TRBV5-4	TRBJ1-1	CASSFTGGTEAFF	TGTGCCAGCAGTTTTACAGGGGGCACTGAAGCTTTCTTT
TRBD1	NA	TRBV30	TRBJ1-4	CAWGRQGIREKLFF	TGTGCCTGGGGGAGACAGGGAATAAGAGAAAAACTGTTTTTT
NA	few	TRBV11-3	TRBJ1-3	CASSALQQVDTIYF	TGTGCCAGCAGCGCCCTCCAACAAGTGGACACCATATATTTT
TRBD1	NA	TRBV28	TRBJ2-7	CASRQGAYEQYF	TGTGCCAGCAGACAGGGGGCCTACGAGCAGTACTTC
TRBD1	once	TRBV24-1	TRBJ1-2	CATSDLGRQGPHDGYTF	TGTGCCACCAGTGATTTGGGGCGACAGGGGCCACACGACGGCTACACCTTC
NA	NA	TRBV6-5	TRBJ2-2	CASRSRGMAGELFF	TGTGCCAGCAGGAGCAGGGGAATGGCCGGGGAGCTGTTTTTT
TRBD1	NA	TRBV9	TRBJ1-1	CASSASGQGARGTEAFF	TGTGCCAGCAGCGCGTCGGGACAGGGGGCGCGAGGAACTGAAGCTTTCTTT
NA	NA	TRBV11-3	TRBJ2-7	CASSYVSYEQYF	TGTGCCAGCTCCTACGTAAGCTACGAGCAGTACTTC
NA	NA	TRBV29-1	TRBJ1-1	CSVEGRLMNTEAFF	TGCAGCGTTGAGGGCAGGTTGATGAACACTGAAGCTTTCTTT
NA	NA	TRBV5-4	TRBJ1-5	CASRMGPGQPQHF	TGTGCCAGCAGGATGGGGCCGGGTCAGCCCCAGCATTTT
NA	NA	TRBV6-2/TRBV6-3	TRBJ1-1	CASSLSSRATEAFF	TGTGCCAGCAGTTTGTCGTCCCGCGCCACTGAAGCTTTCTTT
TRBD1	NA	TRBV6-5	TRBJ1-2	CASSYSGQGGYGYTF	TGTGCCAGCAGTTACTCGGGACAGGGGGGCTATGGCTACACCTTC
TRBD2	NA	TRBV6-6	TRBJ2-7	CASSQMTGTSGSYEQYF	TGTGCCAGCAGTCAAATGACAGGGACTAGCGGCTCCTACGAGCAGTACTTC
NA	NA	TRBV3-1/TRBV3-2	TRBJ2-1	CASSQDRFSYNEQFF	TGTGCCAGCAGCCAAGATCGGTTCTCCTACAATGAGCAGTTCTTC
NA	NA	TRBV9	TRBJ1-5	CASSVAGGREPQHF	TGTGCCAGCAGCGTAGCGGGGGGCCGAGAGCCCCAGCATTTT
NA	NA	TRBV7-2	TRBJ2-1	CASSSLSDRPLNEQFF	TGTGCCAGCAGCTCCCTCTCGGACAGACCTCTCAATGAGCAGTTCTTC
NA	NA	TRBV24-1	TRBJ1-2	CATSDGTGDYGYTF	TGTGCCACCAGTGACGGGACGGGGGACTATGGCTACACCTTC
TRBD1	NA	TRBV19	TRBJ1-2	CASSRTGQVYGYTF	TGTGCCAGTAGTCGGACAGGGCAAGTCTATGGCTACACCTTC
NA	NA	TRBV4-1	TRBJ2-7	CASSQVVAGASEQYF	TGCGCCAGCAGCCAAGTTGTAGCAGGGGCCTCCGAGCAGTACTTC
NA	NA	TRBV7-9	TRBJ2-7	CASSRTPSYEQYF	TGTGCCAGCAGTCGTACACCCTCCTACGAGCAGTACTTC
TRBD1	NA	TRBV28	TRBJ2-1	CANSPGQGRYNEQFF	TGTGCGAACTCCCCGGGACAGGGTCGATACAATGAGCAGTTCTTC
NA	NA	TRBV4-3	TRBJ2-2	CASSQDSGYTGELFF	TGCGCCAGCAGCCAAGATTCAGGGTACACCGGGGAGCTGTTTTTT
TRBD1	NA	TRBV5-6	TRBJ2-7	CASRTGQGYYEQYF	TGTGCCAGCAGAACGGGACAGGGGTACTACGAGCAGTACTTC
NA	NA	TRBV7-9	TRBJ2-7	CASSPASVYEQYF	TGTGCCAGCAGCCCTGCTTCGGTTTACGAGCAGTACTTC
TRBD2	NA	TRBV28	TRBJ2-7	CASSSGTSGQSYEQYF	TGTGCCAGCAGTTCCGGGACTAGCGGCCAATCCTACGAGCAGTACTTC
TRBD1	NA	TRBV30	TRBJ1-2	CAWSLGQGIGYTF	TGTGCCTGGAGTTTGGGACAGGGTATCGGCTACACCTTC
NA	few	TRBV14	TRBJ2-5	CASSQASEGQTQYF	TGTGCCAGCAGCCAAGCGAGTGAGGGCCAGACCCAGTACTTC
TRBD1	NA	TRBV30	TRBJ2-2	CAWSPYRGRIMGELFF	TGTGCCTGGAGTCCGTACAGGGGGCGCATCATGGGGGAGCTGTTTTTT
TRBD1	NA	TRBV7-3	TRBJ2-2	CASSQARGLVTGELFF	TGTGCCAGCAGCCAAGCTAGGGGGCTAGTGACCGGGGAGCTGTTTTTT
TRBD2	NA	TRBV7-9	TRBJ2-1	CASTTAVRTSYNEQFF	TGTGCCAGCACTACCGCTGTGAGGACTAGCTACAATGAGCAGTTCTTC
NA	NA	TRBV6-5	TRBJ1-4	CASSSTLTHGGGKLFF	TGTGCCAGCAGTTCCACCTTGACCCACGGCGGGGGGAAACTGTTTTTT
TRBD1	NA	TRBV13	TRBJ2-3	CASSFMGQQGTRDTQYF	TGTGCCAGCAGCTTCATGGGACAACAGGGGACAAGGGATACGCAGTATTTT
TRBD1	NA	TRBV7-9	TRBJ2-7	CASSQTSGTGRFEQYF	TGTGCCAGCAGCCAAACCTCCGGGACAGGGAGGTTCGAGCAGTACTTC
TRBD2	NA	TRBV5-1	TRBJ2-7	CASSLGASGAYEQYF	TGCGCCAGCAGCTTGGGTGCTAGCGGCGCCTACGAGCAGTACTTC